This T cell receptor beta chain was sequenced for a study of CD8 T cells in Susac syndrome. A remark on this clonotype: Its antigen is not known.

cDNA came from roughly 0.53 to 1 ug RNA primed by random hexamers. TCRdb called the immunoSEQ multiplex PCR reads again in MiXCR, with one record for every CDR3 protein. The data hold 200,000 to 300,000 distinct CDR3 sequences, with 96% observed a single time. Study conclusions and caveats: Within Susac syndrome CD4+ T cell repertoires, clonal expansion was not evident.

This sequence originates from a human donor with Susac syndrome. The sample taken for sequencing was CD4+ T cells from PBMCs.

This CDR3 is CASTERFWLNEQFF. DNA for the CDR3: TGTGCCAGCACCGAAAGATTCTGGCTGAATGAGCAGTTCTTC. The V gene is TRBV12-3 or TRBV12-4, the J gene TRBJ2-1; D uncertain. The V end lost 7 bases, the J end lost 7 bases, and 17 bases lay between the germline ends. This CDR3 is 14 amino acids long.